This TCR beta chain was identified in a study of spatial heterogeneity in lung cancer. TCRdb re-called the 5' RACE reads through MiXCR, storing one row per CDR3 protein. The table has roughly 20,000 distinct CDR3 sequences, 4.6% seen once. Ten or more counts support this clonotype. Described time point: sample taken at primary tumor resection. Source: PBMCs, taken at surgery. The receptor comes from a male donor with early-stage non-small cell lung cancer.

CDR3 bases: TGTGCCAGCAGACCCGGCCTGGGCGGCACAGATACGCAGTATTTT. Protein: CASRPGLGGTDTQYF. The chain is built from TRBV6-1 and TRBJ2-3; no reliable D call. The V gene lost 6 bases and the J gene lost 1 base, with 14 bases spanning the gap. Germline V gives CDR1 MNHNS, CDR2 SASEGT. The CDR3 is 15 amino acids.